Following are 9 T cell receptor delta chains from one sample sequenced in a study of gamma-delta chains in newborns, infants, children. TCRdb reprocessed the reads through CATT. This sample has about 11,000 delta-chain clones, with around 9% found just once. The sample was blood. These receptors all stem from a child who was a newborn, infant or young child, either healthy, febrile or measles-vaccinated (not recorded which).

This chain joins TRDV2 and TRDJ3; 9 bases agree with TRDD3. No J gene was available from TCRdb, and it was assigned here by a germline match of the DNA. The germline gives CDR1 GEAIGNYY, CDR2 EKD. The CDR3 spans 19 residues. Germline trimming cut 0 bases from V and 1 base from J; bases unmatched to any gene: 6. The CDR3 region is CACDTPGDTGSWDTRQMFF. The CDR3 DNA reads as TGTGCCTGTGACACCCCTGGGGATACGGGGTCCTGGGACACCCGACAGATGTTTTTC.

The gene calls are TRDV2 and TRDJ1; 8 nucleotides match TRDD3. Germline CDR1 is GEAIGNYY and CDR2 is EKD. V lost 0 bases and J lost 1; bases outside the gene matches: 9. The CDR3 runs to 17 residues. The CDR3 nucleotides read TGTGCCTGTGACACCGTACTGGGGGCCCCCGTCACCGATAAACTCATCTTT. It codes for CACDTVLGAPVTDKLIF.

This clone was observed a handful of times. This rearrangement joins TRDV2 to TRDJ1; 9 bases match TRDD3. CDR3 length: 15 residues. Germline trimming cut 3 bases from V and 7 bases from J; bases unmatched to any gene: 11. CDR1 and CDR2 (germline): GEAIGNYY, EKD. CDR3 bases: TGTGCCTGTGACTCCGTACTGGGGGACGGGGGTAAACTCATCTTT. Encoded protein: CACDSVLGDGGKLIF.

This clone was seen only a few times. CDR3 in amino acids: CACDTVVPAPDKLIF. The CDR3 bases are TGTGCCTGTGACACCGTCGTACCCGCCCCCGATAAACTCATCTTT. This chain uses TRDV2 with TRDJ1; D ambiguous. The CDR3 is 15 residues long. Germline V gene sequence: CDR1 GEAIGNYY, CDR2 EKD. V lost 0 bases and J lost 3, with 13 bases in between.

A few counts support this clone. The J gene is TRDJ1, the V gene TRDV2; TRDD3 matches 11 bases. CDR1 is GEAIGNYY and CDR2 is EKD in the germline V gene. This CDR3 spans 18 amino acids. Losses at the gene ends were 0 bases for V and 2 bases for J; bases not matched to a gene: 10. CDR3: CACDTVGWGIRLTDKLIF. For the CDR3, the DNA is TGTGCCTGTGACACCGTGGGGTGGGGGATACGTCTGACCGATAAACTCATCTTT.

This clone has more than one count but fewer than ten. CDR3 DNA sequence: TGTGCCTGTGACATCCTCAACACTCCTACTGGGGGATACGGCCGCTCCTGGGACACCCGACAGATGTTTTTC. It is translated as CACDILNTPTGGYGRSWDTRQMFF. V usage is TRDV2 and J usage is TRDJ3; TRDD3 aligns across 13 bases. V trimming: 2 bases; J trimming: 0 bases; junction bases outside the gene matches: 18. The CDR3 contains 24 residues. CDR1 and CDR2 from the germline V gene are GEAIGNYY and EKD.

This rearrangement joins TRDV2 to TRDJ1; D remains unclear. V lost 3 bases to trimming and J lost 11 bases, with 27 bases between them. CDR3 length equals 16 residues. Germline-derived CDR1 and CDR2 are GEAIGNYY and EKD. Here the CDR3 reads CACDEMERRAERLLIF. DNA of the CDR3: TGTGCCTGTGACGAGATGGAGAGAAGAGCGGAGAGATTGCTCATCTTT.

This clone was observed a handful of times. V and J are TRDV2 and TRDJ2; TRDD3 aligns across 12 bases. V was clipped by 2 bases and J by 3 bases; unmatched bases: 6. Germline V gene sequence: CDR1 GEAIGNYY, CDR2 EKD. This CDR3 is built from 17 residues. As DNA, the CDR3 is TGTGCCTGTGACAGCGTACTGGGGGATACCCTGACAGCACAACTCTTCTTT. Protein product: CACDSVLGDTLTAQLFF.

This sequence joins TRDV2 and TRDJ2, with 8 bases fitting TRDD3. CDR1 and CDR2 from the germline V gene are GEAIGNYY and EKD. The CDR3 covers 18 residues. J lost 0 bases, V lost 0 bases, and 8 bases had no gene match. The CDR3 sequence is CACDTVLGGPTLTAQLFF. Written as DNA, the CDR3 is TGTGCCTGTGACACCGTACTGGGGGGACCGACTTTGACAGCACAACTCTTCTTT.